This section outlines one TCR beta chain sequence together with its context. Measured with immunoSEQ multiplex PCR; TCRdb has only the in-frame clones, and not every one. The sample holds roughly 69,000 clones, roughly 90% seen once. This sample is drawn from a study of T cell changes during pregnancy in multiple sclerosis. There are 14 residues in the CDR3. Germline CDR1 SGHDN, CDR2 FVKESK. With V trimmed by 5 bases and J by 6 bases, 4 bases remained unmatched. The source is a female donor with multiple sclerosis, enrolled in a pregnancy study. The gene calls are TRBV14 and TRBJ1-4; 9 bases are shared with TRBD1. Material: peripheral blood, obtained in the second trimester of pregnancy. In DNA, the CDR3 is TGTGCCAGCAGCTCGGGACAGGGATATGAAAAACTGTTTTTT. Amino acid sequence: CASSSGQGYEKLFF.